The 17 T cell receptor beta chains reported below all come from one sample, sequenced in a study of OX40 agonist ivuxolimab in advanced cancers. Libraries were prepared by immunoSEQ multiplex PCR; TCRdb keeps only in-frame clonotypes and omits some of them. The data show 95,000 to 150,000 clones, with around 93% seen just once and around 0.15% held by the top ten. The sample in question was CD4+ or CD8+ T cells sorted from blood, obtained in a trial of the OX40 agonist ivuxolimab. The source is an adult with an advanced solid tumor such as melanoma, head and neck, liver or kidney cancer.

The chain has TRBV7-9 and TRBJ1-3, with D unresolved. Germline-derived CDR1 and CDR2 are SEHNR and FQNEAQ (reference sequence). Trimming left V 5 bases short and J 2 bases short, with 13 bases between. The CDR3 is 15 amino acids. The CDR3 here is CASSDPVGTGNTIYF. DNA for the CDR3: TGTGCCAGCAGCGACCCCGTCGGGACTGGAAACACCATATATTTT.

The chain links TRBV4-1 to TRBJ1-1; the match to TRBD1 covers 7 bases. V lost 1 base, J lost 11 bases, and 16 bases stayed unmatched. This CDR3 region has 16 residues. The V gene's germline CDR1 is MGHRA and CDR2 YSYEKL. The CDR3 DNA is TGCGCCAGCAGCCAAGTCTCCGGGACAGCCGCAAAACGGGCTTTCTTT. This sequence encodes CASSQVSGTAAKRAFF.

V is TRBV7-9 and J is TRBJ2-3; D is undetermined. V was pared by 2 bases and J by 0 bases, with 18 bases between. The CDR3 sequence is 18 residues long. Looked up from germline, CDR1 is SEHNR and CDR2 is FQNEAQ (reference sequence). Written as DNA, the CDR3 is TGTGCCAGCAGCTTAAGGGTCCAGTATCGGGCGAGCACAGATACGCAGTATTTT. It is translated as CASSLRVQYRASTDTQYF.

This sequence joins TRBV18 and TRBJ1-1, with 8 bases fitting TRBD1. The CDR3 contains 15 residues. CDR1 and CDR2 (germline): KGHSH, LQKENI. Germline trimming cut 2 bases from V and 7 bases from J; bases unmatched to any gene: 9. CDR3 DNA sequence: TGTGCCAGCTCACCAACCCTGACAGGGGTTGGTGAAGCTTTCTTT. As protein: CASSPTLTGVGEAFF.

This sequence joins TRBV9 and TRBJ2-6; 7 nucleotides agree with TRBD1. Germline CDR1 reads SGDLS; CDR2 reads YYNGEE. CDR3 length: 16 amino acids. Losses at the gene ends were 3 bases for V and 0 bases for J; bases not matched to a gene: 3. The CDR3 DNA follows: TGTGCCAGCAGCGGTTACAGGGGCTCTGGGGCCAACGTCCTGACTTTC. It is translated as CASSGYRGSGANVLTF.

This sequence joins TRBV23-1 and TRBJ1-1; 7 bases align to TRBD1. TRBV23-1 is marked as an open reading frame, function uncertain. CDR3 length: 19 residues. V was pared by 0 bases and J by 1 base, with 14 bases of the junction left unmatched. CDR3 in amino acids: CASSQSLPVEGASNTEAFF. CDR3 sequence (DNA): TGCGCCAGCAGTCAATCCCTCCCCGTGGAGGGGGCGTCGAACACTGAAGCTTTCTTT.

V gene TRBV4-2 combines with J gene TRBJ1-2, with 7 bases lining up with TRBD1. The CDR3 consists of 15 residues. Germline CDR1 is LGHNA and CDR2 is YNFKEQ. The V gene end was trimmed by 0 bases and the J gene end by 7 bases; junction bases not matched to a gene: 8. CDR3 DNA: TGTGCCAGCAGCCAAGAACCGCAGGGGGGGTTTGGCTACACCTTC. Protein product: CASSQEPQGGFGYTF.

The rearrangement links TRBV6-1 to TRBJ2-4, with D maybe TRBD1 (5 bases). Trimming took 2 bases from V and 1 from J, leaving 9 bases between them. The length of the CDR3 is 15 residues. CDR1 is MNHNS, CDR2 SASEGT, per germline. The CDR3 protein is CASSEQGLAKNIQYF. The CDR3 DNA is TGTGCCAGCAGTGAACAGGGTTTGGCCAAAAACATTCAGTACTTC.

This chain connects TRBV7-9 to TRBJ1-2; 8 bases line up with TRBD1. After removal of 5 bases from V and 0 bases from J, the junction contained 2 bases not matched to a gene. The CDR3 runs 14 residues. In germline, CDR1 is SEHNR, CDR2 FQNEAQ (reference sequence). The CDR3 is CASSPDRANYGYTF. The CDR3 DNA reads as TGTGCCAGCAGCCCGGACAGGGCTAACTATGGCTACACCTTC.

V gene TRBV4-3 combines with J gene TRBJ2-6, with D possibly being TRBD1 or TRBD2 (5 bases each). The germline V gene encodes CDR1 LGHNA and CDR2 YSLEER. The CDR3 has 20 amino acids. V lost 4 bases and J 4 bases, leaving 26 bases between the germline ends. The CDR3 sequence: CASSPMAPGRGTQGANVLTF. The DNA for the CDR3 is TGCGCCAGCAGCCCGATGGCCCCGGGACGGGGAACCCAGGGGGCCAACGTCCTGACTTTC.

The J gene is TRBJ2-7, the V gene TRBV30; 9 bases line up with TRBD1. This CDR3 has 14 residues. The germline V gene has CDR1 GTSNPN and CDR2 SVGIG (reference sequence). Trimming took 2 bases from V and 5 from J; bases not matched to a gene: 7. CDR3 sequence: CAWSPGQGLDEQYF. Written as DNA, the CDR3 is TGTGCCTGGAGTCCGGGACAGGGACTTGACGAGCAGTACTTC. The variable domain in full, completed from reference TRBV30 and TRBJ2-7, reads SQTIHQWPATLVQPVGSPLSLECTVEGTSNPNLYWYRQAAGRGLQLLFYSVGIGQISSEVPQNLSASRPQDRQFILSSKKLLLSDSGFYLCAWSPGQGLDEQYFGPGTRLTVT.

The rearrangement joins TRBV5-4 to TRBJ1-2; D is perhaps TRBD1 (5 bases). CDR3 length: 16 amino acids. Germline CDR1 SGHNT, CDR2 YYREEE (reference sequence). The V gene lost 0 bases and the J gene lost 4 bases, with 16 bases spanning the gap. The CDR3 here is CASSLAPGPGGYGYTF. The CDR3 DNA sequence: TGTGCCAGCAGCTTGGCCCCTGGACCTGGGGGCTATGGCTACACCTTC.

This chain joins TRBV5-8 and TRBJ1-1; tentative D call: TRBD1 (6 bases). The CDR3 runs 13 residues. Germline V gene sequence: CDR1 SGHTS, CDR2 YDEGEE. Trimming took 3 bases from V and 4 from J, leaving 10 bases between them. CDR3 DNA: TGTGCCAGCAGCTCGCTCAGGGGCACTGAAGCTTTCTTT. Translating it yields CASSSLRGTEAFF.

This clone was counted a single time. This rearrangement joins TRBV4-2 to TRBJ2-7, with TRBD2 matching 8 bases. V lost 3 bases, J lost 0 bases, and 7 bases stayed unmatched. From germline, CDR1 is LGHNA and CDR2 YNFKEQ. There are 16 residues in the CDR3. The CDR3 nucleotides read TGTGCCAGCAGCCAGATTTCGGGGGGGTCCTCCTACGAGCAGTACTTC. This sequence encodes CASSQISGGSSYEQYF.

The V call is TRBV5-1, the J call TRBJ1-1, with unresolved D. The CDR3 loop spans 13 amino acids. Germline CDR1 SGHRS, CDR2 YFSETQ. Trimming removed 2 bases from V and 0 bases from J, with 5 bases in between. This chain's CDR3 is CASSFGLNTEAFF. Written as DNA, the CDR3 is TGCGCCAGCAGCTTCGGGCTGAACACTGAAGCTTTCTTT.

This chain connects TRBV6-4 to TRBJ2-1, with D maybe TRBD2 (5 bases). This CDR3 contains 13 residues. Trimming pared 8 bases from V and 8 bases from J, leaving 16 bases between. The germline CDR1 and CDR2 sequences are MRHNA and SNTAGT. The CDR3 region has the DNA TGTGCCAGCTCTCGAGACCTCGGGGATGAGCAGTTCTTC. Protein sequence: CASSRDLGDEQFF.

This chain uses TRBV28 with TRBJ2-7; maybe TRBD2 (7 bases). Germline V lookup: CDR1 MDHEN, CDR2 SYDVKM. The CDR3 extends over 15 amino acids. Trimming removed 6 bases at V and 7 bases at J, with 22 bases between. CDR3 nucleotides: TGTGCCAGCAGCCAAACTAGCGTGGGGGCGTGGGAGCAGTACTTC. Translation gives CASSQTSVGAWEQYF.